The clone carrying this T cell receptor beta chain was observed once. Original handling: Estimates of nucleated cell counts were drawn from the amplification of reference gene primers. Sequencing used immunoSEQ multiplex PCR; TCRdb keeps in-frame clones, though not all of them. The DNA gave D and trimming, while V, J and clone size come from that table. The sample has approximately 300,000 clones; 89% are singletons. The sample comes from a study of blood T cell repertoires in COVID-19. Study context: Samples came from the United States, Italy and Spain, spanning acute and convalescent COVID-19.

This CDR3 comprises 11 residues. In germline, CDR1 is SQVTM, CDR2 ANQGSEA. Germline trimming cut 6 bases from V and 9 bases from J; bases unmatched to any gene: 5. The source of this sequence is a man younger than 35 who had recovered from COVID-19. The genes are TRBV29-1 and TRBJ2-1; the match to TRBD1 covers 7 bases. Sequencing was carried out using peripheral blood. The CDR3 nucleotides are TGCAGCGTGAGACAGGGCGGTGAGCAGTTCTTC. Encoded protein: CSVRQGGEQFF.